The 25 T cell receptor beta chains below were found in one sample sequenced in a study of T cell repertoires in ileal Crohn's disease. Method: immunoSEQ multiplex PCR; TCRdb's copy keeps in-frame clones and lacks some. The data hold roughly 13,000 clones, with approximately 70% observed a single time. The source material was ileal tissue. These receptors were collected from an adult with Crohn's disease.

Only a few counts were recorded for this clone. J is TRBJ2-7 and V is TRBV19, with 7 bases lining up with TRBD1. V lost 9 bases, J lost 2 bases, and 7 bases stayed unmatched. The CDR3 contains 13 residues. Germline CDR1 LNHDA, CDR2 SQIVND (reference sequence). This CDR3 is CASGQVGAYEQYF. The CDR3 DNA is TGTGCCAGCGGACAGGTGGGGGCCTACGAGCAGTACTTC.

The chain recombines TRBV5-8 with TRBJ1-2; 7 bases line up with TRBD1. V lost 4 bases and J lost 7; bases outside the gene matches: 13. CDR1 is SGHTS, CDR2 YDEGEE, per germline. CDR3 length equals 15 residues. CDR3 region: CASSKRLRQGGGYTF. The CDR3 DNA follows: TGTGCCAGCAGCAAGAGGTTGCGTCAGGGGGGTGGCTACACCTTC.

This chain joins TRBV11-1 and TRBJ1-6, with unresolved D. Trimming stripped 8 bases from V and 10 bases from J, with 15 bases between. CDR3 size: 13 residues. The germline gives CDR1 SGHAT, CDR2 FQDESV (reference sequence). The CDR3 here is CASEAEPWSPLHF. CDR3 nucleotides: TGTGCCAGCGAGGCCGAGCCCTGGTCACCCCTCCACTTT.

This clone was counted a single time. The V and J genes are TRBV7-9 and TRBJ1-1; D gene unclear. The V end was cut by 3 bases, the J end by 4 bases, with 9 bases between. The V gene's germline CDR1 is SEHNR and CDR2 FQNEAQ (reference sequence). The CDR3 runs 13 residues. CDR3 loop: CASSFREATEAFF. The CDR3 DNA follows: TGTGCCAGCAGCTTTAGGGAGGCCACTGAAGCTTTCTTT.

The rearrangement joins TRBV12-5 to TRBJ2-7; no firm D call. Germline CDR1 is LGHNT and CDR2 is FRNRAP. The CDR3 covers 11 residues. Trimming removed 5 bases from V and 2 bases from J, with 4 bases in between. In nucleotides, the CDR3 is TGTGCTAGTGGTCCAACCTACGAGCAGTACTTC. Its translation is CASGPTYEQYF.

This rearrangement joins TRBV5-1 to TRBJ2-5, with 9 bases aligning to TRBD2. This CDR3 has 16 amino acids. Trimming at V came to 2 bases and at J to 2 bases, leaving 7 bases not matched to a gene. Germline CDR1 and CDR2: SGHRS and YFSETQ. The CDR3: CASSFVSGGRQETQYF. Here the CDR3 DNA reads TGCGCCAGCAGCTTTGTTAGCGGGGGACGGCAAGAGACCCAGTACTTC. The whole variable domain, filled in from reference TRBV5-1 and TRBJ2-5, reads KAGVTQTPRYLIKTRGQQVTLSCSPISGHRSVSWYQQTPGQGLQFLFEYFSETQRNKGNFPGRFSGRQFSNSRSEMNVSTLELGDSALYLCASSFVSGGRQETQYFGPGTRLLVL.

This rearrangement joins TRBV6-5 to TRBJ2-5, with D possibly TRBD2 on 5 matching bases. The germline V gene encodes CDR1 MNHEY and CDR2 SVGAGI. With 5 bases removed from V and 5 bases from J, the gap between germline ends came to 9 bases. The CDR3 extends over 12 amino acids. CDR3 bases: TGTGCCAGCAGTCCGAGAGGGGAGACCCAGTACTTC. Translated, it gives CASSPRGETQYF.

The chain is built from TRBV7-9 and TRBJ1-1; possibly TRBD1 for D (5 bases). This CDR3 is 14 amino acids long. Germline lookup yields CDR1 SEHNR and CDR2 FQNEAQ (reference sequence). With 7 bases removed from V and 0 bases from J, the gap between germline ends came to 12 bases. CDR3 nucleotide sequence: TGTGCCAGCACCCACGGGGCCCTGAACACTGAAGCTTTCTTT. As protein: CASTHGALNTEAFF.

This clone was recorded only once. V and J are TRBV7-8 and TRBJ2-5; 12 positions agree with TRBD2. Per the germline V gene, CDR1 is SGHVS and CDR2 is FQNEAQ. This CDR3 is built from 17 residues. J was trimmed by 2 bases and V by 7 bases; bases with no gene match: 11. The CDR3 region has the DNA TGTGCCAGCACCCGACTAGCGGGGGACACCGTACAAGAGACCCAGTACTTC. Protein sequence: CASTRLAGDTVQETQYF. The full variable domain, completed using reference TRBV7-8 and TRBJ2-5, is GAGVSQSPRYKVAKRGQDVALRCDPISGHVSLFWYQQALGQGPEFLTYFQNEAQLDKSGLPSDRFFAERPEGSVSTLKIQRTQQEDSAVYLCASTRLAGDTVQETQYFGPGTRLLVL.

CDR3 nucleotides: TGTGCCACCCGGAAGGGGGCTGGTACCGGGGAGCTGTTTTTT. Protein: CATRKGAGTGELFF. The rearrangement joins TRBV19 to TRBJ2-2; TRBD1 matches at 7 bases. Looked up from germline, CDR1 is LNHDA and CDR2 is SQIVND (reference sequence). Trimming cost V 10 bases and J 5 bases; bases outside gene matches: 10. This CDR3 has 14 residues.

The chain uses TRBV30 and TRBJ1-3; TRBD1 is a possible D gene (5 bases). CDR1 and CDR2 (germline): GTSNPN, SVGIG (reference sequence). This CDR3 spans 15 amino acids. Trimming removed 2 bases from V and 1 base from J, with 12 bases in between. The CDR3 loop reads CAWSRNRGSGNTIYF. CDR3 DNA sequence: TGTGCCTGGAGTCGAAATCGGGGGTCTGGAAACACCATATATTTT. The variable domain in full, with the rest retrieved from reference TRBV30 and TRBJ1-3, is SQTIHQWPATLVQPVGSPLSLECTVEGTSNPNLYWYRQAAGRGLQLLFYSVGIGQISSEVPQNLSASRPQDRQFILSSKKLLLSDSGFYLCAWSRNRGSGNTIYFGEGSWLTVV.

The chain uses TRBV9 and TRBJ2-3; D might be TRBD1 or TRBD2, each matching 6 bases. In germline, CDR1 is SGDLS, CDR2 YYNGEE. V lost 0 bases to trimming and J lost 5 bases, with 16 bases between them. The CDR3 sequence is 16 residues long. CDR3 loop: CASSVEGRGRGDTQYF. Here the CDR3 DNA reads TGTGCCAGCAGCGTAGAAGGACGGGGGCGAGGAGATACGCAGTATTTT.

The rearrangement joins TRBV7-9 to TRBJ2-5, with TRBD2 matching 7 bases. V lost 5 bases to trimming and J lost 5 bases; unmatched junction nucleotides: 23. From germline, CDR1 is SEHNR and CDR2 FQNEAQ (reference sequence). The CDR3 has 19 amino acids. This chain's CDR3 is CASSIRLRDYVSLWETQYF. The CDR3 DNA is TGTGCCAGCAGCATCCGGCTCCGGGACTACGTTTCCTTGTGGGAGACCCAGTACTTC.

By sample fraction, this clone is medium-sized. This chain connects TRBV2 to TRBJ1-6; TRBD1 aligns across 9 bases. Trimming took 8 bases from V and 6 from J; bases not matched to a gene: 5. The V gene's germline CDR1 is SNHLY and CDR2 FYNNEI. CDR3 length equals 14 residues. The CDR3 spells CASGDRGFNSPLHF. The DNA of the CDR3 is TGTGCCAGCGGAGACAGGGGGTTTAATTCACCCCTCCACTTT.

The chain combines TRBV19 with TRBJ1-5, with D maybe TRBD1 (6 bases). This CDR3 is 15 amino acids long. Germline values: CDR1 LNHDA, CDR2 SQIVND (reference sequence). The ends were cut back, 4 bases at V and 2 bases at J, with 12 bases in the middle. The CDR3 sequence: CASSRKTGRNQPQHF. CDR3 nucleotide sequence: TGTGCCAGTAGTAGAAAAACAGGGCGCAATCAGCCCCAGCATTTT.

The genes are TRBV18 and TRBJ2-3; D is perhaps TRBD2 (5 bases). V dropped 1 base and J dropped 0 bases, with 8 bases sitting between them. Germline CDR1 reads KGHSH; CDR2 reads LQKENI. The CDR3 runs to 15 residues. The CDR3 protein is CASSPQAGSTDTQYF. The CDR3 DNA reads TGTGCCAGCTCACCACAGGCGGGTAGCACAGATACGCAGTATTTT.

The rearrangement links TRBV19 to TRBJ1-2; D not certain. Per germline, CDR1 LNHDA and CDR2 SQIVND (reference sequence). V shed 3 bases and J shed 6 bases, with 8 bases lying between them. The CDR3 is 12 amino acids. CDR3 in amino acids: CASSMPPHGYTF. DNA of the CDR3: TGTGCCAGTAGTATGCCCCCACATGGCTACACCTTC.

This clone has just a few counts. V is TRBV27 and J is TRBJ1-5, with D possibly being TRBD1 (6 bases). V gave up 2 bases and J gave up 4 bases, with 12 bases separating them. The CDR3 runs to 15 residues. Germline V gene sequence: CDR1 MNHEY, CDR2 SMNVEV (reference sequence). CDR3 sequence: CASSLTGRGNQPQHF. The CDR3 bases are TGTGCCAGCAGTTTAACGGGTAGGGGGAATCAGCCCCAGCATTTT.

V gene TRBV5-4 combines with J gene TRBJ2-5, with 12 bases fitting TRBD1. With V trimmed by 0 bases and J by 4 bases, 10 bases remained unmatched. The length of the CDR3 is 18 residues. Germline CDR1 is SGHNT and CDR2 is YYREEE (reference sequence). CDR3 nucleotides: TGTGCCAGCAGCTTGGTGGGACAGGGGGCAATGCGGGGAGAGACCCAGTACTTC. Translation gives CASSLVGQGAMRGETQYF.

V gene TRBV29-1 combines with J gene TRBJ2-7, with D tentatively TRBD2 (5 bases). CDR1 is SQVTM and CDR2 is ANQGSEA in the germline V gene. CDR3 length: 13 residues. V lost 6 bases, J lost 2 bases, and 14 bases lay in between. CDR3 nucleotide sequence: TGCAGCGTAGGCCACCGGGGTACCTACGAGCAGTACTTC. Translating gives CSVGHRGTYEQYF.

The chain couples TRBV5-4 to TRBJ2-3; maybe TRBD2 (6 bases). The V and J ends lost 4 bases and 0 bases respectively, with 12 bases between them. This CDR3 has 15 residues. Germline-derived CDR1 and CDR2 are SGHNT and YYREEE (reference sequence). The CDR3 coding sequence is TGTGCCAGCAGCAACCGGGACTCAAGCACAGATACGCAGTATTTT. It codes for CASSNRDSSTDTQYF.

DNA for the CDR3: TGTGCCAGCAGTACGCCCCCGACATATAACTATGGCTACACCTTC. The encoded protein is CASSTPPTYNYGYTF. The chain employs TRBV27 and TRBJ1-2; D gene ambiguous. The V end was cut by 5 bases, the J end by 1 base, with 14 bases between. In germline, CDR1 is MNHEY, CDR2 SMNVEV (reference sequence). The CDR3 totals 15 residues.

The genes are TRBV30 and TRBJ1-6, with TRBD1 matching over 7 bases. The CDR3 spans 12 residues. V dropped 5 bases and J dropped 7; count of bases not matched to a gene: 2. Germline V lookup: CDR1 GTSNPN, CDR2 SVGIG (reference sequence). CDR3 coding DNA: TGTGCCTGGGGGACAGTGAATTCACCCCTCCACTTT. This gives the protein CAWGTVNSPLHF. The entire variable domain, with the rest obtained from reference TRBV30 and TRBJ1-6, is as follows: SQTIHQWPATLVQPVGSPLSLECTVEGTSNPNLYWYRQAAGRGLQLLFYSVGIGQISSEVPQNLSASRPQDRQFILSSKKLLLSDSGFYLCAWGTVNSPLHFGNGTRLTVT.

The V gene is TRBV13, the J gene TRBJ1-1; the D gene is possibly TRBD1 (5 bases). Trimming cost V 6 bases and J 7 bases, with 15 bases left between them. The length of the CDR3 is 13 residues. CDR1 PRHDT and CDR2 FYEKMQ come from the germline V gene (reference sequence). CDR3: CASSDGTSYEAFF. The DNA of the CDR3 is TGTGCCAGCAGTGATGGGACCTCATATGAAGCTTTCTTT. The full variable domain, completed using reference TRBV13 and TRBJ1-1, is AAGVIQSPRHLIKEKRETATLKCYPIPRHDTVYWYQQGPGQDPQFLISFYEKMQSDKGSIPDRFSAQQFSDYHSELNMSSLELGDSALYFCASSDGTSYEAFFGQGTRLTVV.

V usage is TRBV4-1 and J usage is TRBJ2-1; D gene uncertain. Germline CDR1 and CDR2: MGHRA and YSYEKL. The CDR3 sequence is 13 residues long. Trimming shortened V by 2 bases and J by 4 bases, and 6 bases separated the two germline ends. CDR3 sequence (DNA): TGCGCCAGCAGCCAACGGCTTTACAATGAGCAGTTCTTC. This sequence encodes CASSQRLYNEQFF.